A single sample gave rise to the 14 T cell receptor beta chains below, sequenced in a study of OX40 agonist ivuxolimab in advanced cancers. Only in-frame clones appear in the TCRdb table, and some are missing; sequencing was by immunoSEQ multiplex PCR. Of 40,000 to 50,000 clones listed, approximately 86% are singletons. The material was CD4+ or CD8+ T cells sorted from blood, obtained in a trial of the OX40 agonist ivuxolimab. Receptors were obtained from an adult with an advanced solid tumor such as melanoma, head and neck, liver or kidney cancer.

The chain uses TRBV28 and TRBJ1-1; no firm D call. Germline lookup yields CDR1 MDHEN and CDR2 SYDVKM. The CDR3 has 15 residues. V lost 2 bases to trimming and J lost 6 bases, with 16 bases between them. The DNA of the CDR3 is TGTGCCAGCAGTTTAGCCTCGTCGGGCTTTGCTGAAGCTTTCTTT. Protein: CASSLASSGFAEAFF.

This clone has more than one count but fewer than ten. The rearrangement links TRBV10-2 to TRBJ2-7, with no clear D. V lost 5 bases and J 3 bases, leaving 8 bases between the germline ends. The CDR3 contains 12 residues. Looked up from germline, CDR1 is WSHSY and CDR2 is SAAADI. The CDR3 DNA sequence: TGCGCCAGCAGTTTGAATCTCTACGAGCAGTACTTC. The encoded protein is CASSLNLYEQYF.

V and J are TRBV9 and TRBJ2-1; D possibly corresponds to TRBD2 (6 bases). Trimming left V 0 bases short and J 2 bases short, with 9 bases between. From germline, CDR1 is SGDLS and CDR2 YYNGEE. The CDR3 is 15 residues long. CDR3 in DNA: TGTGCCAGCAGCGTAGTCCCGGGGGCCTACAATGAGCAGTTCTTC. It is translated as CASSVVPGAYNEQFF.

The J gene is TRBJ1-5, the V gene TRBV6-6, with TRBD1 as a possible D gene (5 bases). Germline V gives CDR1 MNHNY, CDR2 SVGAGI (reference sequence). Deletions cut 2 bases from V and 5 bases from J, with 10 bases between. CDR3 length: 14 residues. The CDR3 is CASSYRRGDQPQHF. CDR3 DNA: TGTGCCAGCAGTTACAGGAGGGGAGATCAGCCCCAGCATTTT.

This clone is a singleton in its sample. This chain uses TRBV5-8 with TRBJ1-2, with D hard to call. Per germline, CDR1 SGHTS and CDR2 YDEGEE. V lost 4 bases, J lost 2 bases, and 6 bases lay in between. CDR3 length: 12 residues. In DNA, the CDR3 is TGTGCCAGCAGCCTAACGAACTATGGCTACACCTTC. Encoded protein: CASSLTNYGYTF.

V gene TRBV14 combines with J gene TRBJ1-2, with no clear D. CDR1 is SGHDN and CDR2 is FVKESK in the germline V gene. The CDR3 consists of 14 residues. V lost 1 base, J lost 4 bases, and 10 bases lay in between. The CDR3 protein is CASSQAHTSYGYTF. CDR3 coding DNA: TGTGCCAGCAGCCAAGCGCACACCAGCTATGGCTACACCTTC.

The V and J genes are TRBV7-6 and TRBJ2-7, with TRBD1 matching over 11 bases. The length of the CDR3 is 14 residues. The germline CDR1 and CDR2 sequences are SGHVS and FNYEAQ. With 2 bases clipped from V and 7 bases from J, the junction kept 4 bases outside the gene matches. CDR3 bases: TGTGCCAGCAGCTTAAGGACAGGGGGCGTTGAGCAGTACTTC. Its translation: CASSLRTGGVEQYF. Using reference TRBV7-6 and TRBJ2-7 for the parts outside the CDR3, the full variable domain is GAGVSQSPRYKVTKRGQDVALRCDPISGHVSLYWYRQALGQGPEFLTYFNYEAQQDKSGLPNDRFSAERPEGSISTLTIQRTEQRDSAMYRCASSLRTGGVEQYFGPGTRLTVT.

This sequence joins TRBV5-1 and TRBJ2-7; the D gene is possibly TRBD2 (6 bases). The CDR3 spans 13 residues. The V gene's germline CDR1 is SGHRS and CDR2 YFSETQ. V was cut by 3 bases and J by 6 bases, with 13 bases left in between. The CDR3 reads CASSSRSGLEQYF. Here the CDR3 DNA reads TGCGCCAGCAGCTCCCGCTCGGGACTCGAGCAGTACTTC.

This clone was counted between two and nine times. This chain uses TRBV29-1 with TRBJ2-7; 7 bases fit TRBD2. The V gene's germline CDR1 is SQVTM and CDR2 ANQGSEA. The J segment lost 2 bases and the V segment lost 2 bases, leaving 3 bases of the junction unmatched. The CDR3 has 13 residues. The CDR3 region has the DNA TGCAGCGTTGAACCTAGCGGTACCTACGAGCAGTACTTC. Protein: CSVEPSGTYEQYF.

This rearrangement joins TRBV7-8 to TRBJ2-7, with a possible D match to TRBD1 (5 bases). Trimming shortened V by 1 base and J by 4 bases, and 14 bases separated the two germline ends. The CDR3 spans 15 residues. Germline values: CDR1 SGHVS, CDR2 FQNEAQ. CDR3 region: CASSLDRGSPYEQYF. The CDR3 DNA reads TGTGCCAGCAGCTTAGATAGGGGCAGCCCATACGAGCAGTACTTC.

The genes are TRBV4-1 and TRBJ1-5; D call uncertain. Trimming removed 2 bases at V and 2 bases at J, with 10 bases between. Germline V lookup: CDR1 MGHRA, CDR2 YSYEKL. The CDR3 runs to 15 residues. CDR3 amino acids: CASSQRALGNQPQHF. The CDR3 DNA follows: TGCGCCAGCAGCCAACGGGCATTGGGCAATCAGCCCCAGCATTTT.

The chain joins TRBV10-2 to TRBJ2-4; unclear D gene. The germline CDR1 and CDR2 sequences are WSHSY and SAAADI. The ends were cut back, 4 bases at V and 0 bases at J, with 10 bases in the middle. The CDR3 has 15 amino acids. The CDR3 spells CASSVAAIAKNIQYF. The CDR3 DNA sequence: TGCGCCAGCAGTGTGGCAGCCATAGCCAAAAACATTCAGTACTTC.

The V and J genes are TRBV15 and TRBJ2-7; possible D gene TRBD1, 5 bases. The CDR3 loop spans 16 amino acids. V was pared by 1 base and J by 7 bases, with 20 bases between. Germline loops: CDR1 LNHNV, CDR2 YYDKDF (reference sequence). The CDR3 is CATSRGAGSIYGEQYF. The CDR3, as DNA: TGTGCCACCAGCAGAGGGGCAGGGTCAATCTATGGGGAGCAGTACTTC.

The chain is built from TRBV7-9 and TRBJ1-1; D is ambiguous. Trimming cost V 3 bases and J 5 bases, with 7 bases left between them. The germline gives CDR1 SEHNR, CDR2 FQNEAQ (reference sequence). The CDR3 loop spans 12 amino acids. CDR3 DNA sequence: TGTGCCAGCAGCTTTATGGGAACTGAAGCTTTCTTT. Amino acid sequence: CASSFMGTEAFF.